These T cell receptor beta chains were read from a single sample in a study of blood T cell repertoires in COVID-19. Assay used: immunoSEQ multiplex PCR; TCRdb lists only in-frame clones, some missing. The sample carries around 140,000 clones, 84% recorded once. The sequenced material came from peripheral blood. The receptors here all came from a human donor in a cohort sampled during active COVID-19. The CDR3 runs from the conserved cysteine through the conserved F or W. A D gene is named only where the DNA matches it firmly. Expanded clones are given a class, and other clones once, few, many or no size at all.

>NA|TRBJ2-7|TRBV5-4|NA
CASSLGQRPEQYF
TGTGCCAGCAGCTTGGGCCAGCGTCCCGAGCAGTACTTC
>TRBD1|TRBJ2-5|TRBV11-2|NA
CASSHGTALQETQYF
TGTGCCAGCAGCCATGGGACAGCCCTTCAAGAGACCCAGTACTTC
>TRBD1|TRBJ2-5|TRBV3-1/TRBV3-2|NA
CASSFGTGGRETQYF
TGTGCCAGCAGCTTCGGGACAGGGGGACGCGAGACCCAGTACTTC
>NA|TRBJ1-1|TRBV12-3/TRBV12-4|NA
CASGWQGNTEAFF
TGTGCCAGCGGGTGGCAGGGGAACACTGAAGCTTTCTTT
>NA|TRBJ2-3|TRBV7-9|NA
CASSLAQGGAADTQYF
TGTGCCAGCAGCTTAGCTCAGGGTGGGGCTGCAGATACGCAGTATTTT
>NA|TRBJ1-4|TRBV11-3|NA
CASSRSNEKLFF
TGTGCCAGCAGCAGGAGTAATGAAAAACTGTTTTTT
>NA|TRBJ2-5|TRBV21-1|NA
CASSTTGFQETQYF
TGTGCCAGCAGCACTACAGGGTTTCAAGAGACCCAGTACTTC
>TRBD2|TRBJ2-3|TRBV7-2|NA
CASSTSSGSSPSGTDTQYF
TGTGCCAGCAGCACCTCTAGCGGGAGTTCCCCCTCCGGCACAGATACGCAGTATTTT
>TRBD1|TRBJ1-6|TRBV28|NA
CASWDRVGAPLHF
TGTGCCAGCTGGGACAGGGTCGGCGCACCCCTCCACTTT
>NA|TRBJ1-1|TRBV10-3|NA
CAISESGRNTEAFF
TGTGCCATCAGTGAGTCGGGCAGGAACACTGAAGCTTTCTTT
>TRBD2|TRBJ2-3|TRBV5-4|once
CASSPRASGGSSTDTQYF
TGTGCCAGCAGCCCGAGGGCTAGCGGGGGGTCGAGCACAGATACGCAGTATTTT
>TRBD1|TRBJ1-2|TRBV7-2|few
CASSLTGGKGGYTF
TGTGCCAGCAGCTTAACAGGGGGCAAGGGCGGCTACACCTTC
>NA|TRBJ2-1|TRBV7-9|NA
CASSRDLNYINEQFF
TGTGCCAGCAGCCGGGACTTAAATTATATCAATGAGCAGTTCTTC
>NA|TRBJ2-5|TRBV9|NA
CASSVEGSVSETQYF
TGTGCCAGCAGCGTAGAAGGTAGCGTTTCAGAGACCCAGTACTTC
>TRBD2|TRBJ2-3|TRBV6-6|NA
CASSPQGLPDTQYF
TGTGCCAGCAGCCCTCAGGGACTACCAGATACGCAGTATTTT
>NA|TRBJ1-1|TRBV6-5|NA
CASSIERNTEAFF
TGTGCCAGCAGTATTGAGAGAAACACTGAAGCTTTCTTT
>NA|TRBJ1-1|TRBV30|NA
CAWMSGNLPNTEAFF
TGTGCCTGGATGTCAGGAAACCTACCGAACACTGAAGCTTTCTTT
>NA|TRBJ2-1|TRBV6-5|NA
CASRTPGYSYNEQFF
TGTGCCAGCAGAACACCGGGTTACTCCTACAATGAGCAGTTCTTC
>TRBD1|TRBJ2-1|TRBV18|NA
CASPPRQGVHSEQFF
TGTGCCAGCCCACCACGGCAGGGGGTACACAGCGAGCAGTTCTTC
>NA|TRBJ2-2|TRBV12-3/TRBV12-4|NA
CASGRGTGELFF
TGTGCCAGCGGCCGGGGCACCGGGGAGCTGTTTTTT